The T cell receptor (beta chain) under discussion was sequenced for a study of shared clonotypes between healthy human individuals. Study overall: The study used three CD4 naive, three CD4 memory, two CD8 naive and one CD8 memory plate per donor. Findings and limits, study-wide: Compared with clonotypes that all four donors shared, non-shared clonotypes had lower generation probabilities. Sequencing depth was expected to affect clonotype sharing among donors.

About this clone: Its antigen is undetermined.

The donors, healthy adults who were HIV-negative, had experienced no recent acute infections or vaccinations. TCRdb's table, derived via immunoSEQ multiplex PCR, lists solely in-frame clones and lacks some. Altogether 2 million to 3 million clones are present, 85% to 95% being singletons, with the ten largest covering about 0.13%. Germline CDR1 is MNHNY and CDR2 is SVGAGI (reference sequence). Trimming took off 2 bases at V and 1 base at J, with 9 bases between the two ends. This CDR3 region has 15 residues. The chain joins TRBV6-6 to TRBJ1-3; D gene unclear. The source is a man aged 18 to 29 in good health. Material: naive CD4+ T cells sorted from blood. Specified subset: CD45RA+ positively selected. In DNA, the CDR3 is TGTGCCAGCAGTTACGCCTCGGTGTCTGGAAACACCATATATTTT. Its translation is CASSYASVSGNTIYF.